This T cell receptor (beta chain) was captured by sequencing in a study of cytomegalovirus exposure and HLA in healthy donors (dated by TCRdb to between 2016 and 2019). Context from the whole study: In an earlier analysis of some 610 of the donors, around 290 Gb of sequence data and approximately 120 million unique TCR beta sequences from 180 million or so T cells were reported. An earlier analysis of several hundred of the donors used high-throughput TCR beta sequencing to judge whether each TCR beta V gene segment behaved as functional or pseudogenic. A separate validation cohort of about 110 different subjects was used in addition to the approximately 700-subject first cohort. On average, roughly 200,000 unique TCR beta nucleotide sequences were sequenced per donor among fewer than 500 genotyped donors of the cohort, with 15% to 20% of those sequences being non-productive. Roughly 290 gigabases of sequencing data and approximately 92 million unique TCR sequences made up an early release that covered 500 to 700 HLA-typed donors. Several DR-DQ haplotypes were handled as single units for association and clustering because linkage in the cohort was strong. Of the roughly 400 genotyped donors, more than 75% were placed in the genetic ancestry cluster associated with self-reported Caucasian donors. To predict cytomegalovirus infection status, the study combined high-throughput TCR immunosequencing, statistical association of individual TCRs with disease status, and machine learning. The aim of the study was to test whether cataloging public T cell receptors could identify signatures of past pathogen exposure. Typing coverage varied by locus: roughly 620-640 donors for A, B, C, DRB1 and DQB1; roughly 520 for DQA1; more than 600 for DPA1; approximately 450 for DPB1. In a later genetic analysis, genome-wide SNP genotypes for about three fifths of the roughly 670 donors were used, and that subset was treated as a discovery cohort. Every repertoire in the discovery cohort had been generated on one and the same sequencing platform. Donor age, sex, ethnicity and CMV serostatus were compiled together with the repertoire data. The later analysis used no new phenotypic data to find candidate immune exposures, relying instead on TCR beta sequences and their occurrence across donors. HLA typing covered class I and class II loci at four-digit resolution. The study profiled the T cell repertoires of fewer than 850 subjects by immunosequencing and related them to cytomegalovirus serostatus. A later analysis re-examined previously published TCR beta repertoires from roughly 650 donors and added high-resolution HLA genotyping to investigate patterns of TCR occurrence.

The cohort comprised 550 to 700 healthy bone marrow donors. At the time of sampling, every cohort member was nominally healthy, though immune exposures that went unrecorded were likely present. The donor was CMV seronegative and belonged to the group of roughly 330 seronegative cohort members. Each donor provided a peripheral blood sample, and peripheral blood mononuclear cells were used for TCR beta sequencing. Genomic DNA was extracted from the blood cell samples with the Qiagen DNeasy Blood Extraction Kit. What the study reported, not specific to this receptor: A further reported finding was that TCR beta sequences accurately predicted the HLA-A and HLA-B alleles for most subjects in the first cohort. The classifier was reported to diagnose cytomegalovirus status with high specificity and sensitivity in both the original and validation cohorts. CMV serostatus was the only immune exposure information available for the cohort. The sequencing pipeline was judged likely to have produced a cluster of highly shared sequence variants as a technical artifact. Correlated functional status among segregating V segments might reflect linkage disequilibrium, but an unknown experimental factor could not be ruled out. This cohort had only TCR beta chains sequenced, and the lack of alpha or paired-chain data limited which features could be detected. According to the authors, the approach could potentially be generalized to other disease states and immunological phenotypes. In a later analysis, HLA-associated TCR beta chains showed more clonal expansion and lower generation probabilities than non-associated chains that were equally common. In a later analysis, TCR association rates were found to vary across HLA loci, with the most associated TCRs seen for DRB1 alleles and the fewest for HLA-C alleles. Some IMGT-functional V segments, including TRBV6-2 and TRBV6-3, could not be told apart with the 87-base-pair reads, so those segments were excluded. Sequencing depth was assumed to be roughly uniform across donors in the presence/absence analyses, though that assumption may not hold. In a later genetic analysis, a missense DCLRE1C variant was associated with V-gene and J-gene trimming of TCR beta chains, and the association was replicated in an independent cohort. A later analysis associated roughly 17,000 TCR beta sequences with specific HLA alleles at a false discovery rate of 0.05. A later analysis reported that several top co-occurrence clusters appeared linked to parvovirus B19, influenza, CMV and Epstein-Barr virus. A total of about 150 TCR beta chains were listed by the study as associated with cytomegalovirus. Seventeen rarely observed V segments, including chromosome 9 orphons, were excluded from the earlier analysis of about 610 of the donors because counts were too low. Because HLA typing was unavailable for some donors at each locus, only the typed subset was used in association tests. In an earlier analysis of around 600 of the donors, most TCR beta V segments were observed in productive rearrangements about 87% or about 30% of the time, broadly matching IMGT annotations. Assigning TCR associations to individual alleles was difficult when HLA alleles, especially DR and DQ, strongly co-occurred. Three of the identified cytomegalovirus-associated TCR beta chains were confirmed in vitro to be specific for cytomegalovirus antigens. According to a later genetic analysis, donors in an Asian-associated ancestry cluster had fewer N-insertions in productive TCRs than the approximately 690-donor mean. In a later analysis, most CMV-associated TCR beta chains were found to appear HLA-restricted, with HLA associations seemingly driven largely by CMV exposure. Most TCR sequences were seen in very few donors, while some public TCRs were found in many individuals.

This clone has only a few counts. Its antigen is not yet known. Base quality data are lacking; no much larger clone is found one base away. The library relied on the immunoSEQ multiplex PCR assay. For the multiplex PCR, a mixture combining 60 forward primers for TCR Vbeta segments and 13 reverse primers for TCR Jbeta segments was used. Amplification of the CDR3 region of rearranged TCR beta genes was performed with a multiplex PCR assay on genomic DNA. The amplified TCR beta libraries were sequenced on the Illumina HiSeq System as 87-base-pair reads. Turning to the authors' computational methods: A later analysis counted approximately 76 million unique TCR beta chains across the 666 repertoires, and 9.5 million to 11 million of these chains were shared by at least two donors. A nearest-neighbor algorithm error-corrected the raw reads and collapsed the reads into unique sequences, merging closely related sequences to remove PCR and sequencing errors. To assign V, D and J gene segments, CDR3 sequences were aligned to IMGT reference sequences. For a sequence to be retained, a match of at least six nucleotides was required to both a V gene segment and a J gene segment. A rearrangement counted as productive if the CDR3 had no stop codons and remained in frame with V and J, and every other rearrangement counted as non-productive. CDR3 was defined by IMGT convention, running from the second conserved V-encoded cysteine to the conserved J-encoded phenylalanine. The earlier analysis of approximately 590 of the donors excluded any sequence lacking an unambiguous match to a single V gene segment. In an earlier analysis of around 590 of the donors, a V segment was called functional when productive rearrangements were above 56.7%, and segregating when the standard deviation between donors exceeded 5%. To diagnose cytomegalovirus status from the catalog of TCR beta chain sequences, a statistical classification framework was built. In a later analysis, V and J genes were assigned by comparing TCR nucleotide sequences against IMGT/GENE-DB human TR gene sequences. A later analysis assigned CDR3 sequences and most-parsimonious VDJ recombination scenarios with the TCRdist pipeline. A later analysis defined each TCR beta chain by its CDR3 amino acid sequence plus V-gene family, and excluded reads lacking a unique V-gene family. To address suspected cross-contamination and a sequencing artifact, a later analysis removed several hundred highly shared, low-generation-probability nucleotide sequences. A later analysis calculated a clonal expansion index for each public chain from normalized within-repertoire ranks of inferred template counts. Generation probabilities in a later analysis came from a VDJ recombination model fitted to out-of-frame rearrangements, and those results were checked against IGoR. A later analysis scored TCR-TCR, TCR-HLA and TCR-CMV co-occurrence with hypergeometric tests, applying a repertoire-size bias correction to TCR pairs. False discovery rates were estimated in a later analysis by permuting HLA or CMV assignments 20 times. A later analysis grouped co-occurring TCRs with DBSCAN, adding TCRdist sequence similarity when clustering within HLA-allele-positive subsets. Co-occurrence clustering excluded repertoires with fewer than 30,000 or more than 120,000 public chains, plus five with anomalous nucleotide sharing. TCRdb retrieved this table from immuneACCESS and kept in-frame rearrangements only. Not all clones are present; in checked studies, unresolved V genes account for under half, and no reason is known for the remainder. V and J calls and clone size are copied from that table; D and trimming were computed from the DNA. This sample gives over 100,000 clones in total; under 75% of them show up just once. The top ten clones comprise under 2.5% of the sample.

V ends up 6 bases short and J 3 bases short, with an unmatched junction base count of 5. The germline V gene provides CDR1 WSHSY and CDR2 SAAADI. Measured from the cysteine to the phenylalanine, the CDR3 is 14 residues long. CDR3 DNA only is kept here, 42 bases in frame from base 1. Material: PBMCs. The sequence derives from a woman aged 40 to 55 in good health and CMV-seronegative. The chain is made from TRBV10-2 and TRBJ2-7, with 10 bases aligning to TRBD1. CDR3 reads: CASSRTGGDYEQYF. Here is the DNA: TGCGCCAGCAGCCGGACAGGGGGAGACTACGAGCAGTACTTC.